The clone carrying this T cell receptor (beta chain) was recorded a few times. Its specificity is unknown. TCRdb re-derived calls from the reads in MiXCR, one entry per CDR3 protein. The table shows some 450,000 distinct CDR3 sequences, with around 32% occurring only once. This sample is drawn from a study of T cell repertoires in cytomegalovirus infection. Study-wide context: Public TCR beta signatures were indicative of both CMV infection and a matching HLA type. Study-level findings and limits: There were HLA-C-restricted CMV-specific TCR beta clonotypes dominating the ex vivo response. Frequencies of public TCR beta families were cumulated, and this identified carriers of CMV plus the relevant HLA.

Germline assignment: CDR1 SNHLY and CDR2 FYNNEI. V was pared by 7 bases and J by 0 bases, with 12 bases between. The CDR3 has 14 residues. Specimen: PBMCs. The sequence came from a human donor in good health (CMV status not recorded). Some clones in this sample may be carry-over from other donors' samples. The chain joins TRBV2 to TRBJ1-1, with unresolved D. The CDR3 here is CASTEGAMNTEAFF. CDR3 sequence (DNA): TGTGCCAGCACGGAGGGAGCCATGAACACTGAAGCTTTCTTT.